The present T cell receptor beta chain was sequenced within a study of shared clonotypes between healthy human individuals (TCRdb year 2020). Context from the whole study: The cohort comprised two women and a few men aged 18 to 49 years. Per donor, three plates each were used for CD4 naive and CD4 memory, two for CD8 naive, and one for CD8 memory. To estimate repertoire size and how much clonotypes are shared between individuals, the study performed deep sequencing of blood TCR repertoires from about five healthy adults. Different laboratories and diverse techniques were used to prepare libraries and sequence TCR repertoires, to increase sequencing depth and limit assay-specific biases. Per donor, leukapheresis produced somewhere between about 0.94 and 9 billion PBMCs.

Using the deep immunoSEQ assay, TCR CDR3 regions were amplified from genomic DNA by multiplex PCR. Genomic DNA extracted from each cell subset was distributed evenly over all wells of several immunoSEQ 96-well plates, and each plate served as one replicate. For sorted subsets, approximately 190 ng genomic DNA, equal to 30,000 to 35,000 T cell genomes, was loaded into each replicate PCR. Purified libraries were quantified with a Qubit 3.0 fluorometer, sized on a Bioanalyzer 2100, and re-quantified with the KAPA Library Quantification kit. Every immunoSEQ 96-well plate was sequenced on a dedicated single-read 150-cycle Illumina NextSeq 550 flow cell. Concerning the study's data processing: Because the immunoSEQ output held only junctional sequences and lacked quality scores, the filtering could not match the filtering applied to full-length reads. Sequences were annotated with PyIR, a Python wrapper for IgBLAST v1.9, and V/J genes and CDR3 were assigned using IMGT germline references. Reads were removed for weak V/J assignments (E-value above 1e-6), missing CDR3, stop codons, out-of-frame junctions, or ambiguous translated residues. A V3J clonotype was defined by an identical inferred V gene, J gene, and CDR3 amino acid sequence. Percentage overlap between repertoires was calculated by dividing the number of shared unique clonotypes by the size of the smaller repertoire. Repertoire richness was assessed with RTK rarefaction, the Chao1 estimator, and Recon v2.1 estimates of unobserved clonotypes. For all TCRbeta clonotypes obtained by the gDNA method from a handful of donors, generation probabilities were computed with OLGA. TCRdb obtained this table from immuneACCESS and retained in-frame rearrangements with V and J assigned. These tables miss some clones; where compared with another copy, unresolved V genes account for less than half of the shortfall, and the remainder is unexplained. V and J calls plus clone size are reproduced from that table; the DNA served to infer D and trimming. The sample yields approximately 2.5 million clones; roughly 93% were counted once. Approximately 0.36% of the sample is held by the ten biggest clonotypes.

Broader findings and caveats from the paper: Incomplete sequencing was indicated by rarefaction of sorted-subset datasets, despite the large sequencing depth. Pairwise subsampling led to the expectation that sequencing depth would affect the degree of clonotype sharing among donors. Only blood was sampled, and tissue TCR repertoires likely differ from those in blood. Because the study included only a small number of donors, the genetic and exposure-history diversity represented was limited. Compared with non-shared clonotypes, the clonotypes found in all four sorted-subset donors had higher generation probabilities. Estimated clonotype richness was generally larger for naive than for memory subsets. Sharing across a handful of donors was observed for approximately 5% of naive CD4, under 4% of naive CD8, about 2.3% of memory CD4, and approximately 0.41% of memory CD8 clonotypes.

In the case of this clone: The specificity of this receptor is unknown. Base qualities were left out, and no much larger clone turns up one base away.

The CDR3 holds 14 amino acids from the cysteine to the phenylalanine. The DNA shown is the 42-base CDR3, in frame from base 1. Sequences SGHNT (CDR1) and YENEEA (CDR2) are obtained from the germline V gene. V ends up 5 bases short and J 7 bases short, with an unmatched junction base count of 6. The donors were healthy, HIV-negative adults who had no recently reported acute infections or vaccinations. Every donor was a Caucasian adult residing in Nashville, Tennessee, USA. CD4+ T cells were enriched by magnetic negative selection, after which naive cells were positively selected on CD45RA and the negative fraction was taken as the memory subset. Blood was collected by leukapheresis, and PBMCs were isolated by Ficoll-Histopaque density gradient centrifugation and then cryopreserved in liquid nitrogen vapor phase. Analytical flow cytometry was used to check the purity and quantity of each magnetically sorted T cell population. From each sorted fraction, genomic DNA was isolated and quantified by UV absorbance on a Nanodrop 2000c.

The specimen sequenced was naive CD4+ T cells from PBMCs. The sample's cell subset or site, from its label and the paper: CD45RA+ positively selected. This chain is built from TRBV11-3 and TRBJ2-1; TRBD2 lines up with 9 middle nucleotides. The TCR was taken from a man aged 18 to 29 in good health. Some clones in this sample may be carry-over from other donors' samples. Read as DNA, the sequence is TGTGCCAGCAGCCCTCTGGCGGGAGGGAATGAGCAGTTCTTC. Translated, it gives CASSPLAGGNEQFF.